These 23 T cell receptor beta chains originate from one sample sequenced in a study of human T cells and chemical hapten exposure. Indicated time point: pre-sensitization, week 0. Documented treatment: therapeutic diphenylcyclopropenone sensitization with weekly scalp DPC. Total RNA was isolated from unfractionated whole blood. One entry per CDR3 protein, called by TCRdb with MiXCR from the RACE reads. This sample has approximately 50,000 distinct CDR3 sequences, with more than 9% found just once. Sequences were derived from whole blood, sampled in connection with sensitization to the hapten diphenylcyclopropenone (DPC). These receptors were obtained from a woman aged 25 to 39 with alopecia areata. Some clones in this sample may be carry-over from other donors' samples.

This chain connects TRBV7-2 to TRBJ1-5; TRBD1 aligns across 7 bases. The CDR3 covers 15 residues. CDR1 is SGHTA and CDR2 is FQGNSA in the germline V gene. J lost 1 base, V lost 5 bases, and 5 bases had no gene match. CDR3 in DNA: TGTGCCAGCAGCGGGGGACAGCTAAGCAATCAGCCCCAGCATTTT. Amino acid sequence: CASSGGQLSNQPQHF.

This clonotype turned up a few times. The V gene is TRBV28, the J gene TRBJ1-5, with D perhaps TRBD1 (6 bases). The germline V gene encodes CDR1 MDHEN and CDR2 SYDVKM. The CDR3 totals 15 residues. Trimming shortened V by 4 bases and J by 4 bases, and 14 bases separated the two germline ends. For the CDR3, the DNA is TGTGCCAGCAGTTGGCGATGGGGGCAGAATCAGCCCCAGCATTTT. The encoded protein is CASSWRWGQNQPQHF.

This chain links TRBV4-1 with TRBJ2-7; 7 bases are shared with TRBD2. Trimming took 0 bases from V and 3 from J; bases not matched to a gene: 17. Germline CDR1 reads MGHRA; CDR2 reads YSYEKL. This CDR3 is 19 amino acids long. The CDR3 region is CASSQERPGGPLGGYEQYF. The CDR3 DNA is TGCGCCAGCAGCCAAGAACGGCCGGGGGGACCCCTCGGGGGCTACGAGCAGTACTTC.

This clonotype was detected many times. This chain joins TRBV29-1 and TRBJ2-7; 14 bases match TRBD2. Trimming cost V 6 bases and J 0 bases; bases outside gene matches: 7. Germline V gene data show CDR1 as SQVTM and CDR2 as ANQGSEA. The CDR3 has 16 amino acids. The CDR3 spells CSVTGLAGASSYEQYF. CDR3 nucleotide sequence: TGCAGCGTGACGGGACTAGCGGGGGCAAGCTCCTACGAGCAGTACTTC.

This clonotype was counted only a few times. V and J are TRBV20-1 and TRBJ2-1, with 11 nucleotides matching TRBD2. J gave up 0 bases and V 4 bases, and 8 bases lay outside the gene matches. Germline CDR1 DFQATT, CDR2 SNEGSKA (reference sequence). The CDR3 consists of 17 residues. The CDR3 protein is CSAISSGGTSSYNEQFF. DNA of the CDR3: TGCAGTGCTATATCTAGCGGGGGGACAAGCTCCTACAATGAGCAGTTCTTC.

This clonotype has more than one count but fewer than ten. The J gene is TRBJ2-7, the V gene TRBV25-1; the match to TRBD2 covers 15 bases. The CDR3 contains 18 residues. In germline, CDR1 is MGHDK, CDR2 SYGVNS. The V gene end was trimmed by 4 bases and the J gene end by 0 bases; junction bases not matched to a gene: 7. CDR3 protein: CASSGPGLAGGYSYEQYF. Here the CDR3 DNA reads TGTGCCAGCAGTGGCCCGGGACTAGCGGGGGGATACTCCTACGAGCAGTACTTC.

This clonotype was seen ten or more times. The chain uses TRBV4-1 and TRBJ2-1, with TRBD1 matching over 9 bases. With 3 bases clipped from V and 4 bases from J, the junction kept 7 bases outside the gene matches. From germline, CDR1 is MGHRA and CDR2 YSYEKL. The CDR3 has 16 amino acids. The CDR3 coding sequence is TGCGCCAGCAGCCAGGGACAGGGCACCCGATACAATGAGCAGTTCTTC. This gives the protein CASSQGQGTRYNEQFF.

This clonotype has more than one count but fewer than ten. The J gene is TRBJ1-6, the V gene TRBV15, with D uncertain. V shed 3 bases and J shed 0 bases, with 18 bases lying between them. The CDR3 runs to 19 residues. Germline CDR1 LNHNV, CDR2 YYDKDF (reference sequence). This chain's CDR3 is CATSSPLGSGSSYNSPLHF. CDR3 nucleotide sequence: TGTGCCACCAGCAGCCCCTTGGGGTCTGGGAGCTCCTATAATTCACCCCTCCACTTT.

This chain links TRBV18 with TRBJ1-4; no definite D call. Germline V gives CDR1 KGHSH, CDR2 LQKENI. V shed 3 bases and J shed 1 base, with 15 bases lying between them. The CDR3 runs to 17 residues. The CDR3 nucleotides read TGTGCCAGCTCACCGGAGGTGCCGCCTAGAACTAATGAAAAACTGTTTTTT. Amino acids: CASSPEVPPRTNEKLFF.

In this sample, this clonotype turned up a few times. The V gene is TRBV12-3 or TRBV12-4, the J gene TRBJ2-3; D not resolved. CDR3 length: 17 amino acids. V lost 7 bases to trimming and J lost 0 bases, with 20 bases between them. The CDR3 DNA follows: TGTGCCAGCAACCGGGCCGGAAAAATTACTAGCACAGATACGCAGTATTTT. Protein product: CASNRAGKITSTDTQYF.

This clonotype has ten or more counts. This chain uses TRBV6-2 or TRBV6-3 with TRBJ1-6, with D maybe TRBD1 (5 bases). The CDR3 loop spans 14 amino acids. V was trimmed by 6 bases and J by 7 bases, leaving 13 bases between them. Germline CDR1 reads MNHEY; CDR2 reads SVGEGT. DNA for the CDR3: TGTGCCAGCAGAAGCGGAGGGACCAATTCACCCCTCCACTTT. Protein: CASRSGGTNSPLHF.

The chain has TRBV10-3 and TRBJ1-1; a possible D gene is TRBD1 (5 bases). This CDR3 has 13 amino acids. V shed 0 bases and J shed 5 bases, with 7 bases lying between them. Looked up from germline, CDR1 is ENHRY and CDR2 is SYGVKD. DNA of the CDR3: TGTGCCATCAGTGAGTCGGGGGGGACTGAAGCTTTCTTT. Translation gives CAISESGGTEAFF.

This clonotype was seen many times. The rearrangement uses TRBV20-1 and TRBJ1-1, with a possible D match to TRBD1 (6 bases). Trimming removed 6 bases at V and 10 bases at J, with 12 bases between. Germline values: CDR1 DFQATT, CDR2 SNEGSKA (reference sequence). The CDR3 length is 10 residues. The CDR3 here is CSAGGAGAFF. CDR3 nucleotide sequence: TGCAGTGCGGGGGGGGCAGGAGCTTTCTTT.

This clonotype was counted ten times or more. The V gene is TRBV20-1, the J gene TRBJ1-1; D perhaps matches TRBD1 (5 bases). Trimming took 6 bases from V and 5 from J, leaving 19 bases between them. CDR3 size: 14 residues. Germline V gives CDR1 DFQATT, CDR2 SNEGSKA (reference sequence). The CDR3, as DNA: TGCAGTGCGCAAAGTCCTCGCAGGGCTACTGAAGCTTTCTTT. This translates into CSAQSPRRATEAFF.

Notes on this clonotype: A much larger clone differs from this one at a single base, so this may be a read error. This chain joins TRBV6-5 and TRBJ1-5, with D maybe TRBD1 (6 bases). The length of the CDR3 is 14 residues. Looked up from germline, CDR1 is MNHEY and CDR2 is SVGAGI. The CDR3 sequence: CARSFTGLNQPQHF. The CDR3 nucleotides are TGTGCCAGAAGTTTCACAGGGTTAAATCAGCCCCAGCATTTT.

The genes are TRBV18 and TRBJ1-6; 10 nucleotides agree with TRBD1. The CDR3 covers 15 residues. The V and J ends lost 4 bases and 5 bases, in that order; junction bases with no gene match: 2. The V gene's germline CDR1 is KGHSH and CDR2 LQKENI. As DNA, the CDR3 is TGTGCCAGCTCACTAGGGACAGGGGATAATTCACCCCTCCACTTT. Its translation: CASSLGTGDNSPLHF. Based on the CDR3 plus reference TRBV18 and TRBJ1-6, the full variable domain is NAGVMQNPRHLVRRRGQEARLRCSPMKGHSHVYWYRQLPEEGLKFMVYLQKENIIDESGMPKERFSAEFPKEGPSILRIQQVVRGDSAAYFCASSLGTGDNSPLHFGNGTRLTVT.

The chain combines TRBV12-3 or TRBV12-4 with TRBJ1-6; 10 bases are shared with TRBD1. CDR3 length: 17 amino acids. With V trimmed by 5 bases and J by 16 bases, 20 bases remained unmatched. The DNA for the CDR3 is TGTGCCAGCAGTGGGGACAGGGGCTTGATTCACCCCTCAGGGCTCCACTTT. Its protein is CASSGDRGLIHPSGLHF.

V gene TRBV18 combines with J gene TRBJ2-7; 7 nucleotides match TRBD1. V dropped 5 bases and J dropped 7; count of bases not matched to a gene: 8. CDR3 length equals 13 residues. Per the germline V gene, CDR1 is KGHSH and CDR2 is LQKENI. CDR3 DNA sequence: TGTGCCAGCTCAGACGACAGGGTGAGAGAGCAGTACTTC. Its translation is CASSDDRVREQYF.

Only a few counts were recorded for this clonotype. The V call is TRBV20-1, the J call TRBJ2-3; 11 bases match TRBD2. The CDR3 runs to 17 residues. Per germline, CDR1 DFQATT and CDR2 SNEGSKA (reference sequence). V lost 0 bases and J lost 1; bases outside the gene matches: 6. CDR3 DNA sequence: TGCAGTGCTAGAGACCGTAGACTAGCGGGGCGCACAGATACGCAGTATTTT. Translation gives CSARDRRLAGRTDTQYF.

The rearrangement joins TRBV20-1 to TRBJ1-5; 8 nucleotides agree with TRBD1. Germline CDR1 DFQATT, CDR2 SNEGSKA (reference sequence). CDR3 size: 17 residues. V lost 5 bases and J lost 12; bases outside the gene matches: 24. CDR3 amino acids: CSAQPTSRQGPCRVQHF. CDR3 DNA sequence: TGCAGTGCTCAGCCGACGAGCCGACAGGGGCCTTGTAGGGTCCAGCATTTT.

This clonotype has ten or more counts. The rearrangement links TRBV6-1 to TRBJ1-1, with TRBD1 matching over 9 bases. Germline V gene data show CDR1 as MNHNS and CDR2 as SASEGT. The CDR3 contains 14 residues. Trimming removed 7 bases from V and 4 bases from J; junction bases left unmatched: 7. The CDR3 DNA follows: TGTGCCAGCAATGAGGGACAGGGCGGCACTGAAGCTTTCTTT. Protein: CASNEGQGGTEAFF.

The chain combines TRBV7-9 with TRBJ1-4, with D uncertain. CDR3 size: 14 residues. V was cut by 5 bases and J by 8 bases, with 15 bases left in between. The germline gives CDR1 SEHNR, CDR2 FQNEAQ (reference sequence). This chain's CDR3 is CASSPPGGEEKLFF. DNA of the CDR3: TGTGCCAGCAGCCCTCCAGGAGGAGAAGAAAAACTGTTTTTT.

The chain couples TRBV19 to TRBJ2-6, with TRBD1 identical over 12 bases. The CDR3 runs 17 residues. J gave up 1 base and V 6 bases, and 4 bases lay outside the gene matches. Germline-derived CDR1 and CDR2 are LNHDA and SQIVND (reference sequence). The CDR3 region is CASRLGQGASGANVLTF. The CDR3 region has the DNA TGTGCCAGTAGGCTGGGACAGGGGGCTTCTGGGGCCAACGTCCTGACTTTC.